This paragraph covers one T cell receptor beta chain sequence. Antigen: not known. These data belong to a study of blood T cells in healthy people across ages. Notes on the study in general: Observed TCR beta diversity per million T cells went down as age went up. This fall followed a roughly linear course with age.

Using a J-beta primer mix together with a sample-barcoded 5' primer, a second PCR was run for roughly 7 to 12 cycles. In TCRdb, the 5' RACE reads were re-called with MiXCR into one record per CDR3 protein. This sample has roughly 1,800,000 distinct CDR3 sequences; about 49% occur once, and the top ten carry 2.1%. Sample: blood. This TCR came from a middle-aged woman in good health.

The CDR3: CASSSDVRVRGTEAFF. For the CDR3, the DNA is TGTGCCAGCAGTTCCGATGTACGGGTCAGGGGAACTGAAGCTTTCTTT. The J gene is TRBJ1-1, the V gene TRBV12-3 or TRBV12-4; D may be TRBD1 (6 bases). The CDR3 runs 16 residues. V was shortened by 4 bases and J by 5 bases, with 20 bases between the two germline ends.